This T cell receptor beta chain was recorded in a study of OX40 agonist ivuxolimab in advanced cancers. Study details: Subjects had a mean age of around 60 years, with a range of about 23 to 85; less than 90% were male. Whole-study findings and limits: CD8+ T cells averaged more expanded clones than CD4+. Undetermined was the antigen specificity of the expanded peripheral T cells. At 0.1 to 3.0 mg/kg, CD4+ and CD8+ blood T cells expanded clonally by week 6.

This clone has only one observation. Its cognate antigen is unknown. Only in-frame clones appear in the TCRdb table, and some are missing; sequencing was by immunoSEQ multiplex PCR. The sample lists about 58,000 clones; 88% were seen once. The length of the CDR3 is 13 residues. The germline CDR1 and CDR2 sequences are GTSNPN and SVGIG (reference sequence). V was trimmed by 4 bases and J by 5 bases, leaving 14 bases between them. Sequencing used CD4+ or CD8+ T cells sorted from blood, obtained in a trial of the OX40 agonist ivuxolimab. V is TRBV30 and J is TRBJ2-5, with a tentative D call TRBD2 (5 bases). The TCR comes from an adult with an advanced solid tumor such as melanoma, head and neck, liver or kidney cancer. CDR3 DNA: TGTGCCTGGATGTTCGGGGTTTTGGAGACCCAGTACTTC. Its translation is CAWMFGVLETQYF.